One and the same sample provided the 8 T cell receptor beta chains below, sequenced in a study of CD8 T cells in Susac syndrome. After extraction with the RNeasy kit, about 0.5 to 1 ug of the RNA was reverse transcribed using random hexamers. TCRdb fed the immunoSEQ multiplex PCR reads into MiXCR, producing one record per CDR3 protein. The table has under 85,000 distinct CDR3 sequences, around 94% seen once. The sequenced sample was CD8+ T cells from PBMCs. These receptors were taken from a human donor with Susac syndrome.

The chain recombines TRBV14 with TRBJ2-1, with no clear D. V was clipped by 6 bases and J by 8 bases, with 8 bases between them. The length of the CDR3 is 11 residues. Germline assignment: CDR1 SGHDN and CDR2 FVKESK. CDR3 sequence (DNA): TGTGCCAGCAGTGAACGGTATGAGCAGTTCTTC. Protein product: CASSERYEQFF.

The chain carries TRBV5-6 and TRBJ2-7; a weak D match, TRBD2 (5 bases). V dropped 0 bases and J dropped 5 bases, with 6 bases sitting between them. The CDR3 sequence is 12 residues long. Germline V lookup: CDR1 SGHDT, CDR2 YYEEEE. The CDR3 region has the DNA TGTGCCAGCAGCTTGGGGAGGAACGAGCAGTACTTC. It codes for CASSLGRNEQYF.

The CDR3 DNA sequence: TGTGCCAGCGGAGTAGGCACAGATACGCAGTATTTT. Its translation: CASGVGTDTQYF. The chain is built from TRBV12-3 or TRBV12-4 and TRBJ2-3; D not resolved. Between the trimmed V and J ends, which lost 8 bases and 1 base, there was a span of 7 bases. The CDR3 has 12 residues.

The chain couples TRBV7-9 to TRBJ2-1, with D possibly TRBD2 on 5 matching bases. V lost 1 base, J lost 9 bases, and 13 bases lay in between. The CDR3 totals 14 residues. In germline, CDR1 is SEHNR, CDR2 FQNEAQ (reference sequence). Here the CDR3 DNA reads TGTGCCAGCAGCTTAGGCCCTAGCAGTGGTGAGCAGTTCTTC. Translated, it gives CASSLGPSSGEQFF.

The V gene is TRBV12-3 or TRBV12-4, the J gene TRBJ2-3, with 7 positions matching TRBD2. The trim removed 7 bases at V and 6 bases at J, leaving 4 bases unmatched. There are 12 residues in the CDR3. The CDR3 spells CASISGGDTQYF. CDR3 bases: TGTGCCAGCATTTCCGGGGGGGATACGCAGTATTTT.

V usage is TRBV25-1 and J usage is TRBJ1-4; D remains unclear. This CDR3 region has 11 residues. The V and J ends lost 3 bases and 16 bases respectively, with 12 bases between them. Germline V gene sequence: CDR1 MGHDK, CDR2 SYGVNS. The CDR3 bases are TGTGCCAGCAGTGAGGGAGGCAGGACGTTTTTT. It is translated as CASSEGGRTFF.

The rearrangement uses TRBV28 and TRBJ2-5; maybe TRBD1 (6 bases). V lost 7 bases and J 0 bases, leaving 15 bases between the germline ends. The CDR3 loop spans 15 amino acids. Germline V lookup: CDR1 MDHEN, CDR2 SYDVKM. CDR3 protein: CASIGDGQYQETQYF. The CDR3 nucleotides are TGTGCCAGCATAGGGGACGGACAGTACCAAGAGACCCAGTACTTC.

A single count supports this clonotype. This chain uses TRBV9 with TRBJ2-7; 7 bases are a match to TRBD1. In germline, CDR1 is SGDLS, CDR2 YYNGEE. This CDR3 spans 10 amino acids. The trim removed 10 bases at V and 3 bases at J, leaving 1 base unmatched. As DNA, the CDR3 is TGTGCCCCAGGGGGCTACGAGCAGTACTTC. This codes for CAPGGYEQYF.